The 32 T cell receptor beta chains listed next were all sequenced from one sample in a study of T cells in Graves' hyperthyroidism and ophthalmopathy. What was amplified from RNA transcripts were TCR beta CDR3 regions. The HTBI set primed first-round TCR CDR3 RT-PCR. TCRdb reprocessed the multiplex PCR reads via MiXCR and lists one record per CDR3 protein. The repertoire holds fewer than 650,000 distinct CDR3 sequences, 13% to 15% seen once, with less than 9% in the top ten. Source material: blood. The receptors originated from a woman younger than 30 with Graves' ophthalmopathy.

This clonotype was detected ten times or more. The V gene is TRBV28, the J gene TRBJ2-1; 7 nucleotides align to TRBD2. This CDR3 has 18 amino acids. Trimming cost V 7 bases and J 6 bases; bases outside gene matches: 21. In germline, CDR1 is MDHEN, CDR2 SYDVKM. CDR3 coding DNA: TGTGCCAGCACCCTAGGTGGCGGTCTAGCGGCCTCCGGCAATGAGCAGTTCTTC. It codes for CASTLGGGLAASGNEQFF.

This clonotype was seen ten or more times. CDR3 nucleotides: TGTGCCAGCACGCAATATCGGACTCCGGGGGGCAATGAGCAGTTCTTC. Its protein is CASTQYRTPGGNEQFF. This chain joins TRBV2 and TRBJ2-1; 7 bases align to TRBD2. V dropped 7 bases and J dropped 6; count of bases not matched to a gene: 15. The CDR3 sequence is 16 residues long. Germline assignment: CDR1 SNHLY and CDR2 FYNNEI.

This clonotype was observed at least ten times. This rearrangement joins TRBV25-1 to TRBJ1-2; unclear D gene. Germline V lookup: CDR1 MGHDK, CDR2 SYGVNS. This CDR3 comprises 12 residues. V was clipped by 3 bases and J by 7 bases, with 9 bases between them. The CDR3 bases are TGTGCCAGCAGTGAGGAGGCAAGTGGCTACACCTTC. Translation: CASSEEASGYTF.

This clonotype has a count of ten or more. This sequence joins TRBV20-1 and TRBJ2-7; D possibly matches TRBD1 or TRBD2 (5 bases each). The CDR3 spans 17 residues. Trimming took 5 bases from V and 5 from J, leaving 28 bases between them. Germline V lookup: CDR1 DFQATT, CDR2 SNEGSKA (reference sequence). The CDR3 coding sequence is TGCAGTGCTCTCACCCTCCGGGGCGGAGGAGATCCCCACGAGCAGTACTTC. Translation: CSALTLRGGGDPHEQYF.

This clonotype was counted ten times or more. The rearrangement links TRBV28 to TRBJ1-1; D uncertain. This CDR3 has 12 residues. The germline gives CDR1 MDHEN, CDR2 SYDVKM. Trimming removed 4 bases at V and 7 bases at J, with 10 bases between. The CDR3: CASSSSESEAFF. The DNA of the CDR3 is TGTGCCAGCAGTTCCTCGGAGAGTGAAGCTTTCTTT.

This clonotype was detected ten times or more. V and J are TRBV11-2 and TRBJ2-1; 7 bases are shared with TRBD2. Trimming took 1 base from V and 11 from J; bases not matched to a gene: 20. The CDR3 runs to 18 residues. Germline V lookup: CDR1 SGHAT, CDR2 FQNNGV. The CDR3 DNA is TGTGCCAGCAGCTTAGGCCTCTCGGGGACTCCGGTCGGGGGGAAGCAGTTCTTC. Translation: CASSLGLSGTPVGGKQFF.

This clonotype showed up many times. The chain carries TRBV20-1 and TRBJ2-1, with TRBD2 identical over 10 bases. CDR1 and CDR2 from the germline V gene are DFQATT and SNEGSKA (reference sequence). The CDR3 runs 15 residues. The V gene end was trimmed by 1 base and the J gene end by 8 bases; junction bases not matched to a gene: 8. This CDR3 is CSARAPAGGPDEQFF. DNA of the CDR3: TGCAGTGCTAGAGCCCCAGCGGGAGGGCCGGATGAGCAGTTCTTC.

The V gene is TRBV20-1, the J gene TRBJ2-7, with D possibly being TRBD2 (6 bases). The CDR3 spans 18 residues. Germline values: CDR1 DFQATT, CDR2 SNEGSKA (reference sequence). Trimming cost V 0 bases and J 5 bases, with 26 bases left between them. The CDR3 DNA reads as TGCAGTGCTAGAGATGCACGGCTCCCTCCGGGGAGGCGACACGAGCAGTACTTC. Amino acid sequence: CSARDARLPPGRRHEQYF.

This clonotype appeared many times. The chain uses TRBV15 and TRBJ1-1; maybe TRBD1 (5 bases). V lost 2 bases and J lost 7, with 14 bases in between. The CDR3 covers 14 residues. CDR1 is LNHNV and CDR2 is YYDKDF in the germline V gene (reference sequence). The CDR3: CATSRSGTLDEAFF. CDR3 DNA: TGTGCCACCAGCAGATCCGGGACCCTCGATGAAGCTTTCTTT.

J is TRBJ2-3 and V is TRBV27; TRBD2 agrees at 14 bases. J lost 6 bases, V lost 4 bases, and 6 bases had no gene match. Germline V gene sequence: CDR1 MNHEY, CDR2 SMNVEV (reference sequence). The CDR3 loop spans 16 amino acids. CDR3 DNA sequence: TGTGCCAGCAGTTGGCGACTAGCGGGGGGGAGGGATACGCAGTATTTT. Encoded protein: CASSWRLAGGRDTQYF.

This clonotype was counted a few times. The rearrangement joins TRBV7-9 to TRBJ2-5, with 10 bases matching TRBD1. In germline, CDR1 is SEHNR, CDR2 FQNEAQ (reference sequence). The V gene end was trimmed by 6 bases and the J gene end by 4 bases; junction bases not matched to a gene: 8. The length of the CDR3 is 15 residues. CDR3 DNA: TGTGCCAGCAGGAGCCGGACAGGGGGTTCAGAGACCCAGTACTTC. Translating it yields CASRSRTGGSETQYF. The complete variable domain, with remaining parts taken from reference TRBV7-9 and TRBJ2-5, reads DTGVSQNPRHKITKRGQNVTFRCDPISEHNRLYWYRQTLGQGPEFLTYFQNEAQLEKSRLLSDRFSAERPKGSFSTLEIQRTEQGDSAMYLCASRSRTGGSETQYFGPGTRLLVL.

This clonotype was seen a few times. This chain uses TRBV12-3 or TRBV12-4 with TRBJ2-1; 10 bases align to TRBD1. The CDR3 sequence is 15 residues long. Unmatched junction bases numbered 4, after V lost 6 bases and J lost 2 bases. The CDR3 protein is CASSYGQGAYNEQFF. The CDR3 nucleotides read TGTGCCAGCAGCTACGGACAGGGGGCCTACAATGAGCAGTTCTTC.

This chain links TRBV4-2 with TRBJ2-2; possibly TRBD1 or TRBD2 for D (7 bases each). V was trimmed by 4 bases and J by 3 bases, leaving 15 bases between them. Germline V CDR1 and CDR2: LGHNA, YNFKEQ. The CDR3 loop spans 16 amino acids. CDR3 DNA sequence: TGTGCCAGCAGCCCCAGGGGGGGAGGGGACACCGGGGAGCTGTTTTTT. Its protein product is CASSPRGGGDTGELFF.

This clonotype was found many times. This chain joins TRBV7-9 and TRBJ2-5, with 11 bases lining up with TRBD1. In germline, CDR1 is SEHNR, CDR2 FQNEAQ (reference sequence). After removal of 4 bases from V and 4 bases from J, the junction contained 5 bases not matched to a gene. This CDR3 has 15 residues. The chain's CDR3 is CASSYRDRGRETQYF. In nucleotides, the CDR3 is TGTGCCAGCAGCTACCGGGACAGGGGGAGAGAGACCCAGTACTTC.

At least ten counts were recorded for this clonotype. The chain has TRBV7-9 and TRBJ2-1, with D unclear. This CDR3 is built from 15 residues. The germline V and J ends were trimmed by 5 bases and 3 bases, with 14 bases remaining between them. Germline V gives CDR1 SEHNR, CDR2 FQNEAQ (reference sequence). The CDR3 DNA is TGTGCCAGCAGCGCAGAACTCGGTGGCTACAATGAGCAGTTCTTC. Protein: CASSAELGGYNEQFF.

The rearrangement uses TRBV9 and TRBJ2-4; D gene uncertain. CDR3 size: 17 residues. Germline CDR1 SGDLS, CDR2 YYNGEE. V gave up 3 bases and J gave up 1 base, with 17 bases separating them. CDR3 amino acids: CASSDGLGPPAKNIQYF. For the CDR3, the DNA is TGTGCCAGCAGCGACGGCCTAGGACCACCGGCCAAAAACATTCAGTACTTC.

The V call is TRBV18, the J call TRBJ2-7, with a tentative D call TRBD1 (6 bases). The V end was cut by 8 bases, the J end by 5 bases, with 16 bases between. The CDR3 extends over 13 amino acids. Germline values: CDR1 KGHSH, CDR2 LQKENI. This CDR3 is CASNPGQADEQYF. CDR3 nucleotides: TGTGCCAGCAACCCGGGACAAGCTGACGAGCAGTACTTC. Complete variable domain (other parts from reference TRBV18 and TRBJ2-7): NAGVMQNPRHLVRRRGQEARLRCSPMKGHSHVYWYRQLPEEGLKFMVYLQKENIIDESGMPKERFSAEFPKEGPSILRIQQVVRGDSAAYFCASNPGQADEQYFGPGTRLTVT.

This clonotype came up many times. This chain joins TRBV12-3 or TRBV12-4 and TRBJ2-5; D is possibly TRBD1 or TRBD2 (5 bases each). V lost 3 bases to trimming and J lost 5 bases, with 10 bases between them. The CDR3 is made up of 13 amino acids. CDR3 sequence reads: CASSFGTGETQYF. The DNA of the CDR3 is TGTGCCAGCAGTTTTGGGACGGGGGAGACCCAGTACTTC.

This clonotype was seen only a few times. The chain uses TRBV19 and TRBJ2-7; D is possibly TRBD1 (7 bases). Germline CDR1 is LNHDA and CDR2 is SQIVND (reference sequence). The CDR3 has 14 amino acids. The germline V and J ends were trimmed by 3 bases and 5 bases, with 14 bases remaining between them. The CDR3 region has the DNA TGTGCCAGTAGTATCAAGGGGGCTAGCGACGAGCAGTACTTC. Translating it yields CASSIKGASDEQYF.

This clonotype was counted only a few times. The chain joins TRBV18 to TRBJ2-5; 11 bases are a match to TRBD2. Trimming removed 5 bases from V and 5 bases from J; junction bases left unmatched: 7. The germline gives CDR1 KGHSH, CDR2 LQKENI. There are 15 residues in the CDR3. The CDR3 sequence is CASSSNSGREETQYF. DNA for the CDR3: TGTGCCAGCTCATCAAATAGCGGGAGGGAGGAGACCCAGTACTTC.

This clonotype was seen many times. This sequence joins TRBV20-1 and TRBJ1-1; 7 bases map to TRBD1. Looked up from germline, CDR1 is DFQATT and CDR2 is SNEGSKA (reference sequence). V lost 1 base and J lost 2; bases outside the gene matches: 10. The CDR3 spans 16 residues. The CDR3 nucleotides read TGCAGTGCTAGAGCGATAGCCGGGACAGCTAACACTGAAGCTTTCTTT. Translating gives CSARAIAGTANTEAFF.

This clonotype was counted ten times or more. The rearrangement links TRBV5-1 to TRBJ1-1; D possibly corresponds to TRBD1 (5 bases). Germline CDR1 reads SGHRS; CDR2 reads YFSETQ. V was trimmed by 3 bases and J by 1 base, leaving 10 bases between them. This CDR3 contains 14 residues. CDR3 nucleotide sequence: TGCGCCAGCAGCTCTTACAGGAGGAACACTGAAGCTTTCTTT. Residues: CASSSYRRNTEAFF.

This clonotype occurred many times. V is TRBV6-1 and J is TRBJ2-5; D gene uncertain. V was clipped by 5 bases and J by 5 bases, with 21 bases between them. The CDR3 sequence is 16 residues long. Germline CDR1 and CDR2: MNHNS and SASEGT. DNA of the CDR3: TGTGCCAGCAGTCCGTCGGGCCTGCCGCTGGGGGAGACCCAGTACTTC. It encodes CASSPSGLPLGETQYF.

This clonotype was picked up many times. The chain carries TRBV6-1 and TRBJ1-1; possible D gene TRBD1, 6 bases. V lost 7 bases and J lost 1, with 19 bases in between. Germline CDR1 and CDR2: MNHNS and SASEGT. The CDR3 loop spans 16 amino acids. The CDR3 DNA follows: TGTGCCAGCACCAAAAGGCGTGGCAGGGGGAACACTGAAGCTTTCTTT. It encodes CASTKRRGRGNTEAFF.

The chain recombines TRBV5-1 with TRBJ2-4; TRBD2 is a possible D gene (6 bases). The CDR3 consists of 19 residues. Germline V CDR1 and CDR2: SGHRS, YFSETQ. V lost 1 base and J lost 8, with 28 bases in between. CDR3 sequence reads: CASSLSEWDSNEKEDIQYF. The CDR3 nucleotides read TGCGCCAGCAGCTTGAGCGAATGGGACTCAAACGAAAAAGAGGACATTCAGTACTTC.

The chain uses TRBV9 and TRBJ2-1, with unresolved D. Trimming shortened V by 0 bases and J by 1 base, and 11 bases separated the two germline ends. The CDR3 is 16 residues long. Germline CDR1 and CDR2: SGDLS and YYNGEE. CDR3 protein: CASSVGGWGSYNEQFF. CDR3 nucleotides: TGTGCCAGCAGCGTAGGAGGCTGGGGATCCTACAATGAGCAGTTCTTC.

This clonotype was seen ten or more times. The chain links TRBV29-1 to TRBJ1-2; 10 bases agree with TRBD1. V lost 3 bases to trimming and J lost 5 bases; unmatched junction nucleotides: 6. Germline CDR1 is SQVTM and CDR2 is ANQGSEA. The CDR3 has 14 residues. This CDR3 reads CSVDLGQGIYGYTF. CDR3 nucleotides: TGCAGCGTTGATTTGGGACAGGGGATTTATGGCTACACCTTC.

This clonotype has ten or more counts. The chain joins TRBV6-2 or TRBV6-3 to TRBJ2-3; possibly TRBD2 for D (6 bases). From germline, CDR1 is MNHEY and CDR2 SVGEGT. The V end was cut by 5 bases, the J end by 2 bases, with 14 bases between. There are 15 residues in the CDR3. The CDR3 nucleotides are TGTGCCAGCAGTGACACCGGGAGTCCCACAGATACGCAGTATTTT. Amino acids: CASSDTGSPTDTQYF.

The chain joins TRBV9 to TRBJ2-6; no firm D call. Trimming left V 5 bases short and J 6 bases short, with 6 bases between. This CDR3 region has 12 residues. Germline CDR1 is SGDLS and CDR2 is YYNGEE. The CDR3 DNA follows: TGTGCCAGCAGGTCCCCGGCCAACGTCCTGACTTTC. Amino acids: CASRSPANVLTF.

V usage is TRBV28 and J usage is TRBJ2-4; 7 bases align to TRBD2. J lost 4 bases, V lost 2 bases, and 14 bases had no gene match. The CDR3 runs 18 residues. CDR1 and CDR2 from the germline V gene are MDHEN and SYDVKM. The chain's CDR3 is CASSLPLGASGLKNIQYF. In nucleotides, the CDR3 is TGTGCCAGCAGTTTACCCCTCGGCGCTAGCGGATTAAAAAACATTCAGTACTTC.

V gene TRBV7-3 combines with J gene TRBJ2-7; 7 bases map to TRBD1. The germline V gene encodes CDR1 SGHTA and CDR2 FQGTGA. V shed 5 bases and J 2 bases; nucleotides not matched to a gene: 15. The CDR3 is 17 amino acids. The CDR3 DNA is TGTGCCAGCAGCACACTACCCGAGACAGGGAACCCCTACGAGCAGTACTTC. This codes for CASSTLPETGNPYEQYF. The full variable domain, rest sourced from reference TRBV7-3 and TRBJ2-7, is GAGVSQTPSNKVTEKGKYVELRCDPISGHTALYWYRQSLGQGPEFLIYFQGTGAADDSGLPNDRFFAVRPEGSVSTLKIQRTERGDSAVYLCASSTLPETGNPYEQYFGPGTRLTVT.

The table lists this clonotype with many counts. The chain carries TRBV28 and TRBJ2-3; D may be TRBD2 (5 bases). V shed 6 bases and J shed 0 bases, with 13 bases lying between them. The CDR3 contains 15 residues. Germline V gives CDR1 MDHEN, CDR2 SYDVKM. CDR3 residues: CASSFGLDSTDTQYF. The CDR3, as DNA: TGTGCCAGCAGCTTCGGACTCGACAGCACAGATACGCAGTATTTT.